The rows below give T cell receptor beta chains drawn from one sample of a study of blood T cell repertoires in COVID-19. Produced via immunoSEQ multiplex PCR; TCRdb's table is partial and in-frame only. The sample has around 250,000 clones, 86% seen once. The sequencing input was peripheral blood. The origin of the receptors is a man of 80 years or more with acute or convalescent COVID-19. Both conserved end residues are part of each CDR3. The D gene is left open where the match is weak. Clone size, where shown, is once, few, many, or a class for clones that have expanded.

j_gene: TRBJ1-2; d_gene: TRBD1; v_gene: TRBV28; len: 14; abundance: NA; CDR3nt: TGTGCCAGCAGTTCCCAGGGGGCGGGTTGGGGCTACACCTTC; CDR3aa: CASSSQGAGWGYTF
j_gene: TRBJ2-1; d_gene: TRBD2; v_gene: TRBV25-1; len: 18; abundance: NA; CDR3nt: TGTGCCAGCAGAAGGACAGCTTTTCCCGGGACTAGCGGGGTTGAGCAGTTCTTC; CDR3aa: CASRRTAFPGTSGVEQFF
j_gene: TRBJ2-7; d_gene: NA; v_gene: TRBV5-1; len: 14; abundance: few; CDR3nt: TGCGCCAGCAGCTTGGCCTTGTCAGGGGAGGAGCAGTACTTC; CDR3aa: CASSLALSGEEQYF
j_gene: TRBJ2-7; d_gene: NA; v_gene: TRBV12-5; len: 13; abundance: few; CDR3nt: TGTGCTAGTGGTTCCACAGAGTCCTACGAGCAGTACTTC; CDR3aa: CASGSTESYEQYF
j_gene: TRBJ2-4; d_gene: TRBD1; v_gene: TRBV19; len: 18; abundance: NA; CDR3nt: TGTGCCAGTGCCTTCAAGGGGGAACAGGGGTTAGCCAAAAACATTCAGTACTTC; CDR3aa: CASAFKGEQGLAKNIQYF
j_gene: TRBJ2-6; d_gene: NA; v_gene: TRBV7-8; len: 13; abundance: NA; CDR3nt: TGTGCCAGCAGCTTTACTGGGGCCAACGTCCTGACTTTC; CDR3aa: CASSFTGANVLTF
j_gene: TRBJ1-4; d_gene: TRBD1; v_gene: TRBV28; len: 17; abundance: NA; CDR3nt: TGTGCCAGCAGTTTAGAGGGCGCGGGGACAGCGAATGAAAAACTGTTTTTT; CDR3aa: CASSLEGAGTANEKLFF
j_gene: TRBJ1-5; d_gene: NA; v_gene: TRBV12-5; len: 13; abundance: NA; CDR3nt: TGTGCTAGTGGTTTGAACTCTTATCAGCCCCAGCATTTT; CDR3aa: CASGLNSYQPQHF
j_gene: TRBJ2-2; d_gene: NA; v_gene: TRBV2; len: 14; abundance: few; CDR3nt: TGTGCCAGCAGAGTAAGCCTAGCAGGCGGGGAGCTGTTTTTT; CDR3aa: CASRVSLAGGELFF
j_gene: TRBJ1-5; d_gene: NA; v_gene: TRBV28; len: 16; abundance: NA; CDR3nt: TGTGCCAGCAGTTTATTTACAATCAGGGGTGGTCAGCCCCAGCATTTT; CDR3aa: CASSLFTIRGGQPQHF
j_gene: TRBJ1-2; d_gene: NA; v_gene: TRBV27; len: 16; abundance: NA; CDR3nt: TGTGCCAGCAGTTTAAACGATAAGACTCGGAACTATGGCTACACCTTC; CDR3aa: CASSLNDKTRNYGYTF
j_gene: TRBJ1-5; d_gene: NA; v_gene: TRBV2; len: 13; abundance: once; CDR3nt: TGTGCCAGCAGTGTCAGGGCCAATCAGCCCCAGCATTTT; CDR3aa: CASSVRANQPQHF
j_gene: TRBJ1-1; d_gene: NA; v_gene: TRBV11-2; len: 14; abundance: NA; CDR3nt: TGTGCCAGCAGCGGACAAACAGCGAACACTGAAGCTTTCTTT; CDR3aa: CASSGQTANTEAFF
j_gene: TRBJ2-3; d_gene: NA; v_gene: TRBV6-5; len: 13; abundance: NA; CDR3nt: TGTGCCAGCAGCCCATCAGGGATAGATACGCAGTATTTT; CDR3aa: CASSPSGIDTQYF
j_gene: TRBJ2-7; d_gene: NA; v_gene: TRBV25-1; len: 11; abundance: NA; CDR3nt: TGTGCCAGCAGTGAAATATACGAGCAGTACTTC; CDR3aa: CASSEIYEQYF
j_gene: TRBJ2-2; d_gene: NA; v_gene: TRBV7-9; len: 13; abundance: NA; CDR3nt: TGTGCCAGCAGCCTACTCACCCGGGGGGAGCTGTTTTTT; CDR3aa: CASSLLTRGELFF
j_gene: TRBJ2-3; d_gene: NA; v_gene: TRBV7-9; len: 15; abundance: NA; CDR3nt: TGTGCCAGCAGCTTACTAGCGAGGGACACAGATACGCAGTATTTT; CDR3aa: CASSLLARDTDTQYF
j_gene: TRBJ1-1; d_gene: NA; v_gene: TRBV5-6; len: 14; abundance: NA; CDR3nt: TGTGCCAGCAGCCGCGGGGGGATGAACACTGAAGCTTTCTTT; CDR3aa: CASSRGGMNTEAFF
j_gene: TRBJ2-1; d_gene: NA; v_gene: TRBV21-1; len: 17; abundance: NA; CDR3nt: TGTGCCAGCAGCAGTACTTACGGGACTAGCGAATACAATGAGCAGTTCTTC; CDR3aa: CASSSTYGTSEYNEQFF
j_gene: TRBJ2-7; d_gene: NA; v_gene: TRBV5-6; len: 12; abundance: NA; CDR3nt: TGTGCCAGCAGCTCGTATCGCGGATCGCAGTACTTC; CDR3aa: CASSSYRGSQYF
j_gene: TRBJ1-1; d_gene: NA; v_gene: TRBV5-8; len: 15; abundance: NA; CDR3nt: TGTGCCAGCAGCTTGGGCGACAGGATCCACACTGAAGCTTTCTTT; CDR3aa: CASSLGDRIHTEAFF
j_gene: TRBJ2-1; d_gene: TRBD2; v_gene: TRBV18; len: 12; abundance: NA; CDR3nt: TGTGCCAGCTCACCCGGGACTAGCGAGTCGCTCTTC; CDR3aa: CASSPGTSESLF
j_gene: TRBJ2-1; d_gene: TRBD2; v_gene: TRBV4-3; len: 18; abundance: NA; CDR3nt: TGCGCCAGCAGCCAGGCTGTGGGACTAGCGGGGGGCTACAATGAGCAGTTCTTC; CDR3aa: CASSQAVGLAGGYNEQFF
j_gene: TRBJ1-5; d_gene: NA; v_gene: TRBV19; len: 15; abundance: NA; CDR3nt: TGTGCCAGTACCCCGAACAGGGAGAGCAATCAGCCCCAGCATTTT; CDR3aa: CASTPNRESNQPQHF
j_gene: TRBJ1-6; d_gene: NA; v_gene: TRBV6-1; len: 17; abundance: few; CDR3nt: TGTGCCAGCAGTGAAGCCGGGTTGAGCTCCTATAATTCACCCCTCCACTTT; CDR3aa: CASSEAGLSSYNSPLHF
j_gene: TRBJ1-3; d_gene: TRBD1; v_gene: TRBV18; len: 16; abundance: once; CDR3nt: TGTGCCAGCTCACCGGAACAGGGGTTCTCTGGAAACACCATATATTTT; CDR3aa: CASSPEQGFSGNTIYF
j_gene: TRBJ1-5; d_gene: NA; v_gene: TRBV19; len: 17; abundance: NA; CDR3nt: TGTGCCAGTAGTAGCACACGGGGGGCGGAGGGCAATCAGCCCCAGCATTTT; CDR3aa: CASSSTRGAEGNQPQHF
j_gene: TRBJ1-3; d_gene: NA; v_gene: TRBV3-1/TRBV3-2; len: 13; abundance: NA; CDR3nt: TGTGCCAGCAGCCCCACCCTTGATGGGGGGTTATATTTT; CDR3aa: CASSPTLDGGLYF
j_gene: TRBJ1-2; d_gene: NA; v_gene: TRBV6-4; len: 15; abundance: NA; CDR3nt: TGTGCCAGCAGGGAGGTCGGGGGACGCTTTGATGGCTACACCTTC; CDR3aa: CASREVGGRFDGYTF
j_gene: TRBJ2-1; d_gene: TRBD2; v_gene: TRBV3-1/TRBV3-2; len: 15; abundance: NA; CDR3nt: TGTGCCAGCAGCCCCCAGCGGGGGCTATACAATGAGCAGTTCTTC; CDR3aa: CASSPQRGLYNEQFF
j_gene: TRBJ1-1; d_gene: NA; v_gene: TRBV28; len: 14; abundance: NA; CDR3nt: TGTGCCAGCAGTTTAAGCATCGGGGTAGCTGAAGCTTTCTTT; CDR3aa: CASSLSIGVAEAFF